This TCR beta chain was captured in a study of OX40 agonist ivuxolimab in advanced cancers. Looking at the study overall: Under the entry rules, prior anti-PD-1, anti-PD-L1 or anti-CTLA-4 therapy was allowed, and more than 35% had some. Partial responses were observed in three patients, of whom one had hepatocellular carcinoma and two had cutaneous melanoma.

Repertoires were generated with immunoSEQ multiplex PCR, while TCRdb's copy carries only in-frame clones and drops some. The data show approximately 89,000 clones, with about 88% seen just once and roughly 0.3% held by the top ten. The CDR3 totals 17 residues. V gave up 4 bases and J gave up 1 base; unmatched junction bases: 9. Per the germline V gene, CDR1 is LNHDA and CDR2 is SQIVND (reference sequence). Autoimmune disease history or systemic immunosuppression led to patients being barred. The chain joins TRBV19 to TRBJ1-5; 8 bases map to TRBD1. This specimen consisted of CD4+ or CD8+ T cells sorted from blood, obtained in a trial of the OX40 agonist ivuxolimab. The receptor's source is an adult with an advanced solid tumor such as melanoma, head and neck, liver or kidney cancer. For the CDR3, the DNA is TGTGCCAGTAGTACAAGGGCCACAGGGGGGAGCAATCAGCCCCAGCATTTT. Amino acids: CASSTRATGGSNQPQHF.